The present TCR beta chain was sequenced within a study of blood T cell repertoires in COVID-19. Clones were read by immunoSEQ multiplex PCR, and TCRdb kept only the in-frame ones, dropping some. The profile shows around 300,000 clones, approximately 89% of them singletons. Material for sequencing was PBMCs or T cells enriched from blood (not recorded which). The clonotype comes from a woman aged 60-75 years who had recovered from COVID-19.

CDR3 sequence: CASSQIPQGDYNEQFF. The CDR3 DNA sequence: TGTGCCAGCAGCCAAATCCCCCAAGGGGACTACAATGAGCAGTTCTTC. This chain uses TRBV4-2 with TRBJ2-1; TRBD1 might be the D (5 bases). Germline V gene sequence: CDR1 LGHNA, CDR2 YNFKEQ. V was shortened by 2 bases and J by 3 bases, with 14 bases between the two germline ends. This CDR3 has 16 amino acids.